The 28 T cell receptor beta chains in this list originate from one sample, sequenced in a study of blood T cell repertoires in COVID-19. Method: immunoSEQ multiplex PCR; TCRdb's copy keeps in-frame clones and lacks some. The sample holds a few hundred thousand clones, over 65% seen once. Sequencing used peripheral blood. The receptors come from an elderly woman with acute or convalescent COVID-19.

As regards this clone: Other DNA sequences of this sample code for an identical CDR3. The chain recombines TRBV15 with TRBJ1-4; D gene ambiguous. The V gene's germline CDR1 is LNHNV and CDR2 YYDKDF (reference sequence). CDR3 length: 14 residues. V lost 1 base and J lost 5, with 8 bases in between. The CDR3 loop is CATSRGTENEKLFF. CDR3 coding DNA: TGTGCCACCAGCAGAGGAACAGAAAATGAAAAACTGTTTTTT.

This chain's CDR3 is CASSEARRGTQPQHF. For the CDR3, the DNA is TGTGCCAGCAGTGAAGCGCGTCGGGGAACTCAGCCCCAGCATTTT. V usage is TRBV6-1 and J usage is TRBJ1-5; D is uncertain. The CDR3 spans 15 residues. Germline lookup yields CDR1 MNHNS and CDR2 SASEGT. The V and J ends lost 0 bases and 6 bases respectively, with 12 bases between them.

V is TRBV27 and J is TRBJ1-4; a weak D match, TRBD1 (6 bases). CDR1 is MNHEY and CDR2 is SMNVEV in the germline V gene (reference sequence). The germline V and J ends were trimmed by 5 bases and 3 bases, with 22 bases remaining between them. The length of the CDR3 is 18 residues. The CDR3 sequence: CASSPVGQSYGANEKLFF. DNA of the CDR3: TGTGCCAGCAGTCCCGTCGGACAGTCCTACGGGGCTAATGAAAAACTGTTTTTT.

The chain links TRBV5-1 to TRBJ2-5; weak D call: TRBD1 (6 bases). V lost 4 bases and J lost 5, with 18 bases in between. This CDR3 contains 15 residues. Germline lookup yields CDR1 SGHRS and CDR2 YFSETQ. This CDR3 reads CASSPFTGFGETQYF. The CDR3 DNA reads TGCGCCAGCAGCCCCTTCACAGGGTTCGGGGAGACCCAGTACTTC.

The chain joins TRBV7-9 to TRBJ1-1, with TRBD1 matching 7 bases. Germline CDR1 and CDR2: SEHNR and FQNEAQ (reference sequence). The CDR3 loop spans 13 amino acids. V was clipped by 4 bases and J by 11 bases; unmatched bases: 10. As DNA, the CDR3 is TGTGCCAGCAGCTCGAGTAGACAGGGCGTCGCTTTCTTT. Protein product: CASSSSRQGVAFF. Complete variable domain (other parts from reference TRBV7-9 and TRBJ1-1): DTGVSQNPRHKITKRGQNVTFRCDPISEHNRLYWYRQTLGQGPEFLTYFQNEAQLEKSRLLSDRFSAERPKGSFSTLEIQRTEQGDSAMYLCASSSSRQGVAFFGQGTRLTVV.

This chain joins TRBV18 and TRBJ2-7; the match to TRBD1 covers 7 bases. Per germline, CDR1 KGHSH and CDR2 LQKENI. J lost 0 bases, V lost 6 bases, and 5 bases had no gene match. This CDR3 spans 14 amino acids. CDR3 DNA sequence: TGTGCCAGCTCGGCCGGGACAGTCTCCTACGAGCAGTACTTC. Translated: CASSAGTVSYEQYF.

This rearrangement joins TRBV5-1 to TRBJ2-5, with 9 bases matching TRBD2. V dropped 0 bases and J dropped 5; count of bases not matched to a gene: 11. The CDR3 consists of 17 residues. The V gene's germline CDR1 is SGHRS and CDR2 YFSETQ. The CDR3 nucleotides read TGCGCCAGCAGCTTGGCCGCAATAGCGGGAGATTGGGAGACCCAGTACTTC. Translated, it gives CASSLAAIAGDWETQYF.

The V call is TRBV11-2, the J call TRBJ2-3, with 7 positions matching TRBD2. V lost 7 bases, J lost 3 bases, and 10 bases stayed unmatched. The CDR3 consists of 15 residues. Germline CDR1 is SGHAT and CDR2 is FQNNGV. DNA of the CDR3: TGTGCCAGCACCCCCCGGGGGGTAGGAACAGATACGCAGTATTTT. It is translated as CASTPRGVGTDTQYF.

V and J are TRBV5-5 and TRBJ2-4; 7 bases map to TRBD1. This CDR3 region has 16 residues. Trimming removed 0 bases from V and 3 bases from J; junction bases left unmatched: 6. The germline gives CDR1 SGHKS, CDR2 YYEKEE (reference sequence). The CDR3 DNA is TGTGCCAGCAGCTTGGGAACAGGGGCCGTCAAAAACATTCAGTACTTC. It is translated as CASSLGTGAVKNIQYF.

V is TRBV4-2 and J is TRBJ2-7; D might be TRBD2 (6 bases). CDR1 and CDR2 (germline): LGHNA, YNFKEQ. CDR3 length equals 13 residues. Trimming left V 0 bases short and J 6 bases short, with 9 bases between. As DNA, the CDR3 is TGTGCCAGCAGCCAAGATCAAGCGGGCGAGCAGTACTTC. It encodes CASSQDQAGEQYF.

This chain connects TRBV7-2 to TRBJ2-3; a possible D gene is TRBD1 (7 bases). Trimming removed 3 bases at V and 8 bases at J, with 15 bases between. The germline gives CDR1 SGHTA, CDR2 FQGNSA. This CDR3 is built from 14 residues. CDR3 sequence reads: CASSLEGASVTQYF. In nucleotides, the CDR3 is TGTGCCAGCAGCTTGGAGGGGGCCTCGGTTACGCAGTATTTT.

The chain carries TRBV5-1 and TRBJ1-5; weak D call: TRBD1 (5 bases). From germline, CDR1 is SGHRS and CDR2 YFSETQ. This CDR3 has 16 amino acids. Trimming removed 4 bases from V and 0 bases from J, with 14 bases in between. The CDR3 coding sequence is TGCGCCAGCAGCCCATCAGGGTCGTATAGCAATCAGCCCCAGCATTTT. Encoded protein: CASSPSGSYSNQPQHF. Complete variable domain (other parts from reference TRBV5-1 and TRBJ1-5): KAGVTQTPRYLIKTRGQQVTLSCSPISGHRSVSWYQQTPGQGLQFLFEYFSETQRNKGNFPGRFSGRQFSNSRSEMNVSTLELGDSALYLCASSPSGSYSNQPQHFGDGTRLSIL.

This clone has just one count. In DNA form, the CDR3 reads TGTGCCGGACTCCTACTGAACACCGGGGAGCTGTTTTTT. This sequence encodes CAGLLLNTGELFF. The chain recombines TRBV12-3 or TRBV12-4 with TRBJ2-2; TRBD2 is a possible D gene (5 bases). The germline V and J ends were trimmed by 11 bases and 1 base, with 11 bases remaining between them. The CDR3 is 13 residues long.

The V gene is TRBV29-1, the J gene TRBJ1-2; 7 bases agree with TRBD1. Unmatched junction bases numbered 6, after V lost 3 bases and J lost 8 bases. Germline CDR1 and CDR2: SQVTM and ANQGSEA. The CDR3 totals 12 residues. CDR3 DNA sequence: TGCAGCGTTGAGGAGGGGGCAGGGGGCTACACCTTC. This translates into CSVEEGAGGYTF.

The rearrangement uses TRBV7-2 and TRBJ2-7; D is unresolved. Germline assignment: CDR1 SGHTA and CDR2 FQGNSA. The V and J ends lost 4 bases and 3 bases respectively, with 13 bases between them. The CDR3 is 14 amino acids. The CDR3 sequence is CASSSPGFRYEQYF. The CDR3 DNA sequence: TGTGCCAGCAGCTCCCCAGGATTCCGCTACGAGCAGTACTTC.

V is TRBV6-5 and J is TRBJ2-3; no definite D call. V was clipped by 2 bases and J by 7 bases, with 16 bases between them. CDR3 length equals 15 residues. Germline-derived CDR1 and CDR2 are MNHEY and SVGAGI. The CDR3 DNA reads TGTGCCAGCAGTTACAAGCGACCACCCAAAAATACGCAGTATTTT. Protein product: CASSYKRPPKNTQYF.

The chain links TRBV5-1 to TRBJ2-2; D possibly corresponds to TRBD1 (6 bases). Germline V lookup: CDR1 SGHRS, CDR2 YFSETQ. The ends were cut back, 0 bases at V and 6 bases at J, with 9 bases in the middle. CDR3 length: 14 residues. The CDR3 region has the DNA TGCGCCAGCAGCTTGGGTACAGGGCCCGGGGAGCTGTTTTTT. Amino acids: CASSLGTGPGELFF. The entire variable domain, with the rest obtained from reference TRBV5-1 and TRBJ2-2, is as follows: KAGVTQTPRYLIKTRGQQVTLSCSPISGHRSVSWYQQTPGQGLQFLFEYFSETQRNKGNFPGRFSGRQFSNSRSEMNVSTLELGDSALYLCASSLGTGPGELFFGEGSRLTVL.

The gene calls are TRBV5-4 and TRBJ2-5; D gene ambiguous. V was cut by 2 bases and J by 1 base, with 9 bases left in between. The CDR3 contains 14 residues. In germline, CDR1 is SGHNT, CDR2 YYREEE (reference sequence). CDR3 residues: CASSLPGSQETQYF. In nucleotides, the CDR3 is TGTGCCAGCAGCTTACCCGGGTCCCAAGAGACCCAGTACTTC.

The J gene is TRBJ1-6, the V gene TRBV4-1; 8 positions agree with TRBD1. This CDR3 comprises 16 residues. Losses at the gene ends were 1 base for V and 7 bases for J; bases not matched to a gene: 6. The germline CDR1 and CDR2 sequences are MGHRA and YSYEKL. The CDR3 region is CASSQATGVKNSPLHF. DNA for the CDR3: TGCGCCAGCAGCCAAGCGACAGGGGTAAAGAATTCACCCCTCCACTTT.

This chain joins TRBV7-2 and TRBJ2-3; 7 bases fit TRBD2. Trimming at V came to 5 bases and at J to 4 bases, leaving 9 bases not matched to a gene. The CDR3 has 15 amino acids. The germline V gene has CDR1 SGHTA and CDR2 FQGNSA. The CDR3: CASSPGGGGADTQYF. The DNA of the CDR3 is TGTGCCAGCAGCCCGGGAGGCGGCGGGGCAGATACGCAGTATTTT.

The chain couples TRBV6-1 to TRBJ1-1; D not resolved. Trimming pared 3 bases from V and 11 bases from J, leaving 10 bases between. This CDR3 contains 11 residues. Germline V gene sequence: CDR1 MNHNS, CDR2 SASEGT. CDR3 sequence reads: CASSDLLAAFF. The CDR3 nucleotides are TGTGCCAGCAGTGACCTTCTGGCCGCTTTCTTT.

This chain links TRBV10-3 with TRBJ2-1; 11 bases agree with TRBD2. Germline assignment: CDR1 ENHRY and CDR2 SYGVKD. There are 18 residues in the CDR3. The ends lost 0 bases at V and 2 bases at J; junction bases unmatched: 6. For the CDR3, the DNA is TGTGCCATCAGTGAGTCGGTAGCGGGAGGGAGCGCCTACAATGAGCAGTTCTTC. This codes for CAISESVAGGSAYNEQFF.

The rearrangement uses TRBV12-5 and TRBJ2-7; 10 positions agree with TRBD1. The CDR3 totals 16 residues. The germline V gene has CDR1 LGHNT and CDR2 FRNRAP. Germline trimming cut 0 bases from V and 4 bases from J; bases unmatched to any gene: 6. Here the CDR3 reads CASGLVQGQGFYEQYF. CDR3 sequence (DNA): TGTGCTAGTGGTTTGGTACAGGGACAGGGGTTTTACGAGCAGTACTTC.

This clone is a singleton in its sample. CDR3 bases: TGTGCCAGCAGCCCACAGGGCTTGGGTGTTAAGACTGAAGCTTTCTTT. As protein: CASSPQGLGVKTEAFF. The genes are TRBV2 and TRBJ1-1, with TRBD1 as a possible D gene (6 bases). The CDR3 is 16 amino acids. In germline, CDR1 is SNHLY, CDR2 FYNNEI. Between the trimmed V and J ends, which lost 6 bases and 5 bases, there was a span of 22 bases.

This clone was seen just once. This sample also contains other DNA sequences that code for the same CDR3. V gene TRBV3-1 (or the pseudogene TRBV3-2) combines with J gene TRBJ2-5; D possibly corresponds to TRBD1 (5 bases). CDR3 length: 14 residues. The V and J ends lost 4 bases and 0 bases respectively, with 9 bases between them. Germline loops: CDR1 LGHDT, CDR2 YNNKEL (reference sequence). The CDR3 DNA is TGTGCCAGCAGCCTTCGGACAAACCAAGAGACCCAGTACTTC. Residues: CASSLRTNQETQYF.

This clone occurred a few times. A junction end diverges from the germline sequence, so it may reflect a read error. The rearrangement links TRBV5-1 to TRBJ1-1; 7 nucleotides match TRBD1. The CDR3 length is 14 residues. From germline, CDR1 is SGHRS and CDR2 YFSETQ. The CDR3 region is CASRLGTENTEAFF. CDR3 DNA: TGCGCCAGCAGGTTGGGGACAGAGAACACTGAAGCTTTCTTT.

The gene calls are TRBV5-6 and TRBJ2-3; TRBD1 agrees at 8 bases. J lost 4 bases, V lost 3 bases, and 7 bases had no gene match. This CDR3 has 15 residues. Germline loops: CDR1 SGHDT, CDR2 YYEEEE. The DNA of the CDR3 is TGTGCCAGCAGCTCCGACAGGGGTGTTTCAGATACGCAGTATTTT. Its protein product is CASSSDRGVSDTQYF.

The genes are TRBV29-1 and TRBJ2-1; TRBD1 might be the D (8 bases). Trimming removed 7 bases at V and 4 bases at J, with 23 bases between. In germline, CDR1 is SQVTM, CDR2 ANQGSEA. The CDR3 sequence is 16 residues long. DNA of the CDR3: TGCAGCGCCGGGGGGTTGGACAGGGTTTTTTACAATGAGCAGTTCTTC. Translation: CSAGGLDRVFYNEQFF.